The 17 T cell receptor beta chains reported below all come from one sample, sequenced in a study of T cells in Graves' hyperthyroidism and ophthalmopathy. The source material, RNA transcripts, was used to amplify TCR beta CDR3 regions. First-round RT-PCR targeting the TCR CDR3 was performed with the HTBI primer set. TCRdb used MiXCR to reprocess the multiplex PCR reads, holding one entry per CDR3 protein. There are about 720,000 distinct CDR3 sequences in the sample; over 15% occur only once, and roughly 8% lies in the top ten. Sequenced input: blood. All receptors derive from a young man with Graves' hyperthyroidism.

This clonotype was counted at least ten times. This chain links TRBV18 with TRBJ1-1, with D possibly matching TRBD1 (5 bases). Germline CDR1 KGHSH, CDR2 LQKENI. The CDR3 has 14 residues. V was trimmed by 6 bases and J by 2 bases, leaving 13 bases between them. Here the CDR3 reads CASSKVGGNTEAFF. CDR3 nucleotides: TGTGCCAGCTCCAAGGTCGGGGGTAACACTGAAGCTTTCTTT.

The chain joins TRBV7-9 to TRBJ2-1, with D perhaps matching TRBD1 (6 bases). The CDR3 runs to 15 residues. Trimming removed 6 bases from V and 5 bases from J, with 17 bases in between. Looked up from germline, CDR1 is SEHNR and CDR2 is FQNEAQ (reference sequence). The CDR3 coding sequence is TGTGCCAGCAGGGGGGCTGGAGCAGTTCACAATGAGCAGTTCTTC. Protein sequence: CASRGAGAVHNEQFF.

The chain has TRBV7-9 and TRBJ1-1; D is ambiguous. Germline loops: CDR1 SEHNR, CDR2 FQNEAQ (reference sequence). The CDR3 has 13 amino acids. The V gene lost 1 base and the J gene lost 6 bases, with 9 bases spanning the gap. CDR3 coding DNA: TGTGCCAGCAGCTTAGTCGAGTCCTCTGAAGCTTTCTTT. Translating it yields CASSLVESSEAFF.

This clonotype has just a few counts. The chain links TRBV7-9 to TRBJ2-2; 8 nucleotides agree with TRBD2. Germline values: CDR1 SEHNR, CDR2 FQNEAQ (reference sequence). The CDR3 length is 17 residues. The V gene end was trimmed by 5 bases and the J gene end by 2 bases; junction bases not matched to a gene: 10. CDR3 nucleotides: TGTGCCAGCAGCCCCATCTTAGCGGGACTCAACACCGGGGAGCTGTTTTTT. Protein sequence: CASSPILAGLNTGELFF. The complete variable domain, with remaining parts taken from reference TRBV7-9 and TRBJ2-2, reads DTGVSQNPRHKITKRGQNVTFRCDPISEHNRLYWYRQTLGQGPEFLTYFQNEAQLEKSRLLSDRFSAERPKGSFSTLEIQRTEQGDSAMYLCASSPILAGLNTGELFFGEGSRLTVL.

This clonotype was found many times. The chain carries TRBV5-1 and TRBJ2-5; TRBD2 matches at 7 bases. Germline CDR1 reads SGHRS; CDR2 reads YFSETQ. The CDR3 contains 14 residues. The V segment lost 0 bases and the J segment 5 bases; nucleotides outside the gene matches: 4. The CDR3 bases are TGCGCCAGCAGCTTGGCAACTAGCGCTGAGACCCAGTACTTC. Its translation is CASSLATSAETQYF.

This clonotype showed up many times. The rearrangement uses TRBV18 and TRBJ2-1; D is possibly TRBD1 (6 bases). This CDR3 spans 18 amino acids. V was shortened by 2 bases and J by 0 bases, with 17 bases between the two germline ends. Germline V gives CDR1 KGHSH, CDR2 LQKENI. The CDR3 sequence: CASSPSGHNKSSYNEQFF. As DNA, the CDR3 is TGTGCCAGCTCACCATCGGGACACAACAAAAGCTCCTACAATGAGCAGTTCTTC.

This chain connects TRBV19 to TRBJ1-4; 11 positions match TRBD1. In germline, CDR1 is LNHDA, CDR2 SQIVND (reference sequence). Trimming took 7 bases from V and 3 from J; bases not matched to a gene: 10. The CDR3 is 17 amino acids. This chain's CDR3 is CASTSPGTGGSNEKLFF. CDR3 nucleotides: TGTGCCAGTACCTCCCCCGGGACAGGGGGATCTAATGAAAAACTGTTTTTT. Complete variable domain (other parts from reference TRBV19 and TRBJ1-4): DGGITQSPKYLFRKEGQNVTLSCEQNLNHDAMYWYRQDPGQGLRLIYYSQIVNDFQKGDIAEGYSVSREKKESFPLTVTSAQKNPTAFYLCASTSPGTGGSNEKLFFGSGTQLSVL.

The rearrangement joins TRBV3-1 to TRBJ2-7, with D possibly TRBD2 on 5 matching bases. In germline, CDR1 is LGHDT, CDR2 YNNKEL (reference sequence). The CDR3 spans 14 residues. The germline V and J ends were trimmed by 0 bases and 3 bases, with 9 bases remaining between them. The CDR3 region is CASSQEVGGYEQYF. The DNA of the CDR3 is TGTGCCAGCAGCCAAGAAGTAGGAGGCTACGAGCAGTACTTC.

This clonotype was seen only a few times. The chain carries TRBV18 and TRBJ2-7, with 8 bases that match TRBD2. The CDR3 extends over 15 amino acids. J lost 5 bases, V lost 1 base, and 7 bases had no gene match. Germline CDR1 and CDR2: KGHSH and LQKENI. CDR3: CASSPRSGSGNEQYF. The DNA for the CDR3 is TGTGCCAGCTCACCACGAAGCGGGAGCGGCAACGAGCAGTACTTC.

This clonotype was recorded many times. The chain links TRBV27 to TRBJ2-3, with 11 bases that match TRBD1. CDR3 size: 13 residues. The germline gives CDR1 MNHEY, CDR2 SMNVEV (reference sequence). V gave up 4 bases and J gave up 9 bases; unmatched junction bases: 3. In DNA form, the CDR3 reads TGTGCCAGCAGTTCCCGGGACAGGGGGACGCAGTATTTT. It codes for CASSSRDRGTQYF.

With regard to this clonotype: This clone may be a read error of a much larger clone one base away. The chain carries TRBV5-5 and TRBJ2-5; D ambiguous. The CDR3 length is 11 residues. CDR1 is SGHKS and CDR2 is YYEKEE in the germline V gene (reference sequence). Trimming cost V 9 bases and J 5 bases, with 11 bases left between them. The CDR3, as DNA: TGTGCCACCGGGTTCCGCGAGACCCAGTACTTC. Its translation is CATGFRETQYF.

This rearrangement joins TRBV4-2 to TRBJ2-2, with D perhaps matching TRBD1 or TRBD2 (6 bases each). The germline V gene encodes CDR1 LGHNA and CDR2 YNFKEQ. The CDR3 has 16 residues. V was pared by 1 base and J by 5 bases, with 14 bases between. The CDR3 region has the DNA TGTGCCAGCAGCCAAGGGGGGGCTAGCCTAACCGGGGAGCTGTTTTTT. Encoded protein: CASSQGGASLTGELFF.

J is TRBJ2-5 and V is TRBV20-1; the D call may be TRBD1 or TRBD2 (5 bases each). This CDR3 region has 13 residues. Trimming removed 2 bases from V and 5 bases from J, with 12 bases in between. CDR1 DFQATT and CDR2 SNEGSKA come from the germline V gene (reference sequence). Here the CDR3 reads CSARFGTGETQYF. In DNA form, the CDR3 reads TGCAGTGCTAGATTTGGGACGGGGGAGACCCAGTACTTC.

This clonotype was picked up many times. The chain carries TRBV20-1 and TRBJ2-1; 12 bases agree with TRBD2. Germline loops: CDR1 DFQATT, CDR2 SNEGSKA (reference sequence). Germline trimming cut 1 base from V and 1 base from J; bases unmatched to any gene: 8. The CDR3 has 18 residues. The CDR3 sequence: CSARGGGLAGLSYNEQFF. The CDR3 nucleotides read TGCAGTGCTAGAGGCGGGGGACTAGCGGGCCTGTCCTACAATGAGCAGTTCTTC.

This clonotype was observed at least ten times. This sequence joins TRBV28 and TRBJ2-7, with D unclear. The V end was cut by 2 bases, the J end by 2 bases, with 13 bases between. CDR3 size: 15 residues. Germline CDR1 and CDR2: MDHEN and SYDVKM. The CDR3 protein is CASSLSETGPYEQYF. CDR3 nucleotide sequence: TGTGCCAGCAGTTTAAGCGAGACGGGCCCCTACGAGCAGTACTTC.

J is TRBJ1-5 and V is TRBV7-9, with D unresolved. CDR1 and CDR2 from the germline V gene are SEHNR and FQNEAQ (reference sequence). Trimming stripped 3 bases from V and 9 bases from J, with 9 bases between. This CDR3 has 12 amino acids. CDR3 DNA: TGTGCCAGCAGCTTCCCCGAAGGGCCCCAGCATTTT. Amino acid sequence: CASSFPEGPQHF.

This clonotype has ten or more counts. The gene calls are TRBV28 and TRBJ2-7; D is perhaps TRBD2 (6 bases). The germline gives CDR1 MDHEN, CDR2 SYDVKM. V lost 8 bases and J 3 bases, leaving 11 bases between the germline ends. This CDR3 is built from 12 residues. Written as DNA, the CDR3 is TGTGCCAGCGGGGAGGCAGTCTACGAGCAGTACTTC. Translation: CASGEAVYEQYF. Full variable domain (missing parts from reference TRBV28 and TRBJ2-7): DVKVTQSSRYLVKRTGEKVFLECVQDMDHENMFWYRQDPGLGLRLIYFSYDVKMKEKGDIPEGYSVSREKKERFSLILESASTNQTSMYLCASGEAVYEQYFGPGTRLTVT.